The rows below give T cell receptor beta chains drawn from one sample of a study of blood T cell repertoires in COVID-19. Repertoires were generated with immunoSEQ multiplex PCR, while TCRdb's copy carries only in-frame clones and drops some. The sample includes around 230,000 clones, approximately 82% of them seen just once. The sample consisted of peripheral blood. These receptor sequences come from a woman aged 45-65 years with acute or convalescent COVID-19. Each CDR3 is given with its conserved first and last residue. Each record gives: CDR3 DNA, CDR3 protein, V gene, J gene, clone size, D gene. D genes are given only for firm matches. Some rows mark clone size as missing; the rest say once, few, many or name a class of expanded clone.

CDR3 DNA: TGTGCCAGCAGCCCAGGGACAGGGCCCTATGGCTACACCTTC
CDR3 protein: CASSPGTGPYGYTF
V gene: TRBV7-8
J gene: TRBJ1-2
clone size: NA
D gene: TRBD1

CDR3 DNA: TGCGCCAGCAGCCCGAACCAGCCGGGGGGCGAAAAACTGTTTTTT
CDR3 protein: CASSPNQPGGEKLFF
V gene: TRBV5-1
J gene: TRBJ1-4
clone size: once
D gene: NA

CDR3 DNA: TGTGCCAGCGGAGGGGGACTAGGTCGCGGAGGTGACAATGAGCAGTTCTTC
CDR3 protein: CASGGGLGRGGDNEQFF
V gene: TRBV2
J gene: TRBJ2-1
clone size: NA
D gene: TRBD2

CDR3 DNA: TGTGCCAGCAGCTTGACTTTTGACAGGGGAGTCAGTCAGCCCCAGCATTTT
CDR3 protein: CASSLTFDRGVSQPQHF
V gene: TRBV5-5
J gene: TRBJ1-5
clone size: NA
D gene: TRBD1

CDR3 DNA: TGTGCCAGCAGCTTAATCGGGACTGGCGGGGAGCTGTTTTTT
CDR3 protein: CASSLIGTGGELFF
V gene: TRBV7-3
J gene: TRBJ2-2
clone size: NA
D gene: NA

CDR3 DNA: TGTGCCAGCAGCCTAACATCGTCACTAGCGGGAGTCGGCACAGATACGCAGTATTTT
CDR3 protein: CASSLTSSLAGVGTDTQYF
V gene: TRBV9
J gene: TRBJ2-3
clone size: NA
D gene: TRBD2

CDR3 DNA: TGTGCCATCAGTAATCAAGGCCCCACAGGGGGCTCTGGGGCCAACGTCCTGACTTTC
CDR3 protein: CAISNQGPTGGSGANVLTF
V gene: TRBV10-3
J gene: TRBJ2-6
clone size: NA
D gene: TRBD1

CDR3 DNA: TGTGCCACCAGCAGAGATAAGGGGTTCCAAGAGACCCAGTACTTC
CDR3 protein: CATSRDKGFQETQYF
V gene: TRBV15
J gene: TRBJ2-5
clone size: NA
D gene: NA

CDR3 DNA: TGTGCCAGCAGCTACCACCCATTACTAGCGGAGGTGGGCACAGATACGCAGTATTTT
CDR3 protein: CASSYHPLLAEVGTDTQYF
V gene: TRBV7-2
J gene: TRBJ2-3
clone size: NA
D gene: TRBD2

CDR3 DNA: TGTGCCAGCAGCGTAGAACCCGGGAAAAACACTGAAGCTTTCTTT
CDR3 protein: CASSVEPGKNTEAFF
V gene: TRBV9
J gene: TRBJ1-1
clone size: once
D gene: NA

CDR3 DNA: TGTGCCAGCGGGAGGAAACGCACAGATACGCAGTATTTT
CDR3 protein: CASGRKRTDTQYF
V gene: TRBV12-3/TRBV12-4
J gene: TRBJ2-3
clone size: NA
D gene: NA

CDR3 DNA: TGTGCCAGCACGGGCAGGGACTCTGGGGCCAACGTCCTGACTTTC
CDR3 protein: CASTGRDSGANVLTF
V gene: TRBV27
J gene: TRBJ2-6
clone size: NA
D gene: NA

CDR3 DNA: TGTGCCAGCTCACCCGGTCGAGATTACAATGAGCAGTTCTTC
CDR3 protein: CASSPGRDYNEQFF
V gene: TRBV18
J gene: TRBJ2-1
clone size: NA
D gene: NA

CDR3 DNA: TGTGCCAGCAGCCACCAGGGGTTGGACAATGAGCAGTTCTTC
CDR3 protein: CASSHQGLDNEQFF
V gene: TRBV11-1
J gene: TRBJ2-1
clone size: NA
D gene: NA

CDR3 DNA: TGCAGCGTGACTAGCGGGAGCTACAATGAGCAGTTCTTC
CDR3 protein: CSVTSGSYNEQFF
V gene: TRBV29-1
J gene: TRBJ2-1
clone size: NA
D gene: TRBD2

CDR3 DNA: TGTGCCAGTAGTATATCGGGCTGGGGACAATTGAACACTGAAGCTTTCTTT
CDR3 protein: CASSISGWGQLNTEAFF
V gene: TRBV19
J gene: TRBJ1-1
clone size: NA
D gene: NA

CDR3 DNA: TGTGCCACCCAACCCGGGACTAGCGGGGCCGGGGAGCTGTTTTTT
CDR3 protein: CATQPGTSGAGELFF
V gene: TRBV2
J gene: TRBJ2-2
clone size: NA
D gene: TRBD2

CDR3 DNA: TGTGCCAGTAGTATAGACCCAGGGGGTCAAGAGACCCAGTACTTC
CDR3 protein: CASSIDPGGQETQYF
V gene: TRBV19
J gene: TRBJ2-5
clone size: NA
D gene: TRBD1

CDR3 DNA: TGTGCCAGCTTGGACAGGGGGAGGGATACGCAGTATTTT
CDR3 protein: CASLDRGRDTQYF
V gene: TRBV19
J gene: TRBJ2-3
clone size: NA
D gene: TRBD1

CDR3 DNA: TGTGCCTTTTCAAGCGGAGCTAGGGATGAGCAGTTCTTC
CDR3 protein: CAFSSGARDEQFF
V gene: TRBV30
J gene: TRBJ2-1
clone size: NA
D gene: NA

CDR3 DNA: TGTGCCAGCAGCAGGCCAGGGGGCAATCTACTCCCCCCAGAGACCCAGTACTTC
CDR3 protein: CASSRPGGNLLPPETQYF
V gene: TRBV11-2
J gene: TRBJ2-5
clone size: NA
D gene: TRBD1

CDR3 DNA: TGTGCCAGCAGCCAAGGGACTAGCTCCTACAATGAGCAGTTCTTC
CDR3 protein: CASSQGTSSYNEQFF
V gene: TRBV3-1/TRBV3-2
J gene: TRBJ2-1
clone size: NA
D gene: TRBD2

CDR3 DNA: TGTGCCAGGGACGGGGGTGGAAATCAGCCCCAGCATTTT
CDR3 protein: CARDGGGNQPQHF
V gene: TRBV14
J gene: TRBJ1-5
clone size: NA
D gene: NA

CDR3 DNA: TGCGCCAGCGATAGCGGGGGTATGAACACTGAAGCTTTCTTT
CDR3 protein: CASDSGGMNTEAFF
V gene: TRBV5-1
J gene: TRBJ1-1
clone size: few
D gene: NA

CDR3 DNA: TGTGCCAGCAGTTCCGGAACAGGGGGCTTGGATAATTCACCCCTCCACTTT
CDR3 protein: CASSSGTGGLDNSPLHF
V gene: TRBV6-2/TRBV6-3
J gene: TRBJ1-6
clone size: NA
D gene: TRBD1

CDR3 DNA: TGTGCCTGGGGGGGGACAGGTCCCTACGAGCAGTACTTC
CDR3 protein: CAWGGTGPYEQYF
V gene: TRBV30
J gene: TRBJ2-7
clone size: NA
D gene: TRBD1

CDR3 DNA: TGTGCCAGCAGCTTAGGTGGCGTACAGGGTAACATTCAGTACTTC
CDR3 protein: CASSLGGVQGNIQYF
V gene: TRBV7-6
J gene: TRBJ2-4
clone size: NA
D gene: NA

CDR3 DNA: TGTGCCAGCAGCCATCTCGATACGGACAGGGGATCCAATGAGCAGTTCTTC
CDR3 protein: CASSHLDTDRGSNEQFF
V gene: TRBV7-3
J gene: TRBJ2-1
clone size: NA
D gene: TRBD1

CDR3 DNA: TGTGCCAGCAGCTCTTCGGGACTAGCGGAGTACAATGAGCAGTTCTTC
CDR3 protein: CASSSSGLAEYNEQFF
V gene: TRBV7-9
J gene: TRBJ2-1
clone size: NA
D gene: TRBD2

CDR3 DNA: TGCAGCGTTGAAGGGCAGACCTACGAGCAGTACTTC
CDR3 protein: CSVEGQTYEQYF
V gene: TRBV29-1
J gene: TRBJ2-7
clone size: NA
D gene: NA

CDR3 DNA: TGCGCCAGCAGCTTGGCGGCCGGAGCTAACTATGGCTACACCTTC
CDR3 protein: CASSLAAGANYGYTF
V gene: TRBV5-1
J gene: TRBJ1-2
clone size: NA
D gene: NA

CDR3 DNA: TGTGCCAGCAGCTTGCTTGGCAGCGCTAGCACAGATACGCAGTATTTT
CDR3 protein: CASSLLGSASTDTQYF
V gene: TRBV5-4
J gene: TRBJ2-3
clone size: NA
D gene: NA